One and the same sample provided the 13 T cell receptor beta chains below, sequenced in a study of naive and memory T cell subsets. Four PCR rounds used nested alpha and beta constant region primers plus the SP2 primer. TCRdb independently ran MiXCR on the 5' RACE reads; one entry per CDR3 protein. The table shows approximately 30,000 distinct CDR3 sequences, with approximately 16% occurring only once. TCR cDNA received a 3' ligated oligonucleotide that carried a UMI. These receptors were collected from a female donor in good health.

The table lists this clonotype with many counts. The chain's CDR3 is CASSDGGTQYF. The DNA of the CDR3 is TGTGCCAGCAGTGATGGCGGGACCCAGTACTTC. This chain connects TRBV6-5 to TRBJ2-5; D is undetermined. The CDR3 is 11 amino acids. Germline V gene sequence: CDR1 MNHEY, CDR2 SVGAGI. Trimming stripped 5 bases from V and 7 bases from J, with 8 bases between.

By frequency in the sample, this clonotype is medium-sized. The rearrangement links TRBV5-6 to TRBJ1-6; D gene ambiguous. Trimming shortened V by 2 bases and J by 0 bases, and 9 bases separated the two germline ends. Germline assignment: CDR1 SGHDT and CDR2 YYEEEE. This CDR3 region has 16 residues. CDR3 sequence: CASSFGQSSYNSPLHF. Here the CDR3 DNA reads TGTGCCAGCAGCTTTGGCCAAAGCTCCTATAATTCACCCCTCCACTTT.

The chain combines TRBV6-1 with TRBJ1-5; D call uncertain. V was clipped by 3 bases and J by 6 bases, with 6 bases between them. The CDR3 consists of 12 residues. CDR1 is MNHNS and CDR2 is SASEGT in the germline V gene. The CDR3 reads CASSDPIQPQHF. The CDR3 nucleotides read TGTGCCAGCAGTGATCCCATTCAGCCCCAGCATTTT.

In this sample, this clonotype turned up a few times. This chain connects TRBV10-2 to TRBJ2-1; the match to TRBD2 covers 7 bases. Trimming removed 8 bases from V and 4 bases from J; junction bases left unmatched: 11. CDR3 length equals 15 residues. CDR1 and CDR2 (germline): WSHSY, SAAADI. The CDR3 spells CASGVEGRGYNEQFF. CDR3 in DNA: TGCGCCAGCGGAGTGGAGGGGCGGGGGTACAATGAGCAGTTCTTC.

This clonotype was picked up a small number of times. CDR3: CATSDTTGELFF. The DNA for the CDR3 is TGTGCCACCAGTGACACCACCGGGGAGCTGTTTTTT. The chain uses TRBV24-1 and TRBJ2-2; D unresolved. Germline V CDR1 and CDR2: KGHDR, SFDVKD. The CDR3 spans 12 residues. V gave up 4 bases and J gave up 4 bases, with 3 bases separating them.

This clonotype was seen at least ten times. This rearrangement joins TRBV7-8 to TRBJ2-5; no firm D call. The V and J ends lost 5 bases and 4 bases respectively, with 14 bases between them. The CDR3 runs to 14 residues. Germline lookup yields CDR1 SGHVS and CDR2 FQNEAQ. The CDR3 DNA reads TGTGCCAGCAGCCCGGAACCGGCAGCAGAGACCCAGTACTTC. It specifies CASSPEPAAETQYF.

This clonotype was observed many times. The chain couples TRBV20-1 to TRBJ2-3, with 12 bases matching TRBD2. The CDR3 spans 15 residues. Germline trimming cut 1 base from V and 6 bases from J; bases unmatched to any gene: 5. Germline CDR1 is DFQATT and CDR2 is SNEGSKA (reference sequence). CDR3 residues: CSARGLAGGQDTQYF. The CDR3, as DNA: TGCAGTGCTAGAGGGCTAGCGGGGGGGCAGGATACGCAGTATTTT.

V usage is TRBV12-3 or TRBV12-4 and J usage is TRBJ1-4, with a tentative D call TRBD1 (5 bases). The CDR3 consists of 14 residues. The V end lost 5 bases, the J end lost 4 bases, and 11 bases lay between the germline ends. CDR3 nucleotide sequence: TGTGCCAGCAGTCCAGGGCGAGATAATGAAAAACTGTTTTTT. It codes for CASSPGRDNEKLFF.

This clonotype was recorded a few times. V usage is TRBV12-3 or TRBV12-4 and J usage is TRBJ2-5, with TRBD2 matching 10 bases. Losses at the gene ends were 6 bases for V and 2 bases for J; bases not matched to a gene: 6. The CDR3 is made up of 15 amino acids. Here the CDR3 reads CASSQRGGIQETQYF. In DNA form, the CDR3 reads TGTGCCAGCAGCCAGCGGGGGGGGATTCAAGAGACCCAGTACTTC.

The rearrangement links TRBV6-5 to TRBJ1-1, with D perhaps matching TRBD1 (6 bases). Germline CDR1 reads MNHEY; CDR2 reads SVGAGI. V was shortened by 5 bases and J by 6 bases, with 16 bases between the two germline ends. This CDR3 is built from 14 residues. Here the CDR3 DNA reads TGTGCCAGCAGTCTTTCCTCGGGGGGCTCTGAAGCTTTCTTT. Protein product: CASSLSSGGSEAFF.

The chain links TRBV7-9 to TRBJ2-4; D may be TRBD1 (6 bases). The CDR3 loop spans 15 amino acids. V shed 5 bases and J shed 0 bases, with 11 bases lying between them. Per germline, CDR1 SEHNR and CDR2 FQNEAQ (reference sequence). CDR3 residues: CASSKQGIAKNIQYF. CDR3 bases: TGTGCCAGCAGCAAACAGGGTATAGCCAAAAACATTCAGTACTTC.

This clonotype came up a few times. V is TRBV2 and J is TRBJ1-5, with a possible D match to TRBD1 (5 bases). This CDR3 is built from 14 residues. The ends were cut back, 8 bases at V and 7 bases at J, with 18 bases in the middle. The V gene's germline CDR1 is SNHLY and CDR2 FYNNEI. CDR3 coding DNA: TGTGCCAGCTCTCTTGGGGGACCGGGACAGCCCCAGCATTTT. Protein sequence: CASSLGGPGQPQHF.

This clonotype was found many times. The chain uses TRBV10-3 and TRBJ1-3; possible D gene TRBD1, 6 bases. The length of the CDR3 is 12 residues. Trimming pared 5 bases from V and 7 bases from J, leaving 9 bases between. The germline CDR1 and CDR2 sequences are ENHRY and SYGVKD. The CDR3 DNA reads TGTGCCATCAGTCAAGGGGGGAACACCATATATTTT. Its protein is CAISQGGNTIYF.